There are many counts of the clone carrying this TCR beta chain. Library preparation (for TCRbeta) was performed with unique molecular identifiers. TCRdb called the PCR reads again in MiXCR, with one record for every CDR3 protein. The data hold around 250,000 distinct CDR3 sequences, with 8.2% observed a single time. This sample stems from a study of T-cell reconstitution after alpha-beta-depleted transplantation in children. The TCR originated in a male patient between 10 and 17 years old who had a stem cell transplant for acute lymphoblastic leukemia, so the T cells may come from the graft donor. Sample: PBMCs, mostly from graft donor cells, taken 180 days after TCRalphabeta/CD19-depleted stem cell transplant.

CDR3 sequence reads: CASSWTGGHTGELFF. The DNA of the CDR3 is TGCGCCAGCAGCTGGACAGGGGGCCACACCGGGGAGCTGTTTTTT. The chain links TRBV5-1 to TRBJ2-2; 11 nucleotides agree with TRBD1. The CDR3 has 15 residues. The V gene end was trimmed by 3 bases and the J gene end by 3 bases; junction bases not matched to a gene: 1. Germline CDR1 is SGHRS and CDR2 is YFSETQ. Variable domain in full (rest from reference TRBV5-1 and TRBJ2-2): KAGVTQTPRYLIKTRGQQVTLSCSPISGHRSVSWYQQTPGQGLQFLFEYFSETQRNKGNFPGRFSGRQFSNSRSEMNVSTLELGDSALYLCASSWTGGHTGELFFGEGSRLTVL.